The present entry profiles one TCR beta chain with its context. CDR3 length equals 11 residues. Trimming removed 2 bases at V and 10 bases at J, with 9 bases between. From germline, CDR1 is MNHNS and CDR2 SASEGT. The record originates from a study of blood T cell repertoires in COVID-19. Some clones are missing from TCRdb's copy, which holds only in-frame ones; the method was immunoSEQ multiplex PCR. In the table there are over 200,000 clones, 92% of which are singletons. This chain uses TRBV6-1 with TRBJ2-7; D might be TRBD1 (6 bases). Sequencing used peripheral blood. The sequence came from a man in his thirties or forties with acute or convalescent COVID-19. Here the CDR3 DNA reads TGTGCCAGCAGTGAAATGGGACATCAGTACTTC. Protein: CASSEMGHQYF.